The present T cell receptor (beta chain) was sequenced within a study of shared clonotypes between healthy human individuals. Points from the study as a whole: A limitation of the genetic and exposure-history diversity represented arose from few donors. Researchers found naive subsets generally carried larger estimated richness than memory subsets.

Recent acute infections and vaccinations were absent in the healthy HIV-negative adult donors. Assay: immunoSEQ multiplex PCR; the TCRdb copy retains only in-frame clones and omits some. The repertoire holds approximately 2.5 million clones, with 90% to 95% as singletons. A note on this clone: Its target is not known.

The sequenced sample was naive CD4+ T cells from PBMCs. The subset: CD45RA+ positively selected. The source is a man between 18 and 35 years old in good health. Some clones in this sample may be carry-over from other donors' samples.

CDR3 sequence (DNA): TGCAGCGCCACCGGGACACCCAACTATGGCTACACCTTC. The encoded protein is CSATGTPNYGYTF. The chain is built from TRBV29-1 and TRBJ1-2, with TRBD1 as a possible D gene (6 bases). Trimming took off 7 bases at V and 2 bases at J, with 14 bases between the two ends. CDR3 length: 13 residues. Germline-derived CDR1 and CDR2 are SQVTM and ANQGSEA.